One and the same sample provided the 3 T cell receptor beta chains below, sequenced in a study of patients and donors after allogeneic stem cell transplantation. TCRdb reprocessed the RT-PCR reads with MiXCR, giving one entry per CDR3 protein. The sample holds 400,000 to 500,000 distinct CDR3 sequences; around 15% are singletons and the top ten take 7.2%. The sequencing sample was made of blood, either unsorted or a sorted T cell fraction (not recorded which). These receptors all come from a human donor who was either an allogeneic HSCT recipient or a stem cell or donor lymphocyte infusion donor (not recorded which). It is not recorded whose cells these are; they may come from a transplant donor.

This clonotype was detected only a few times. The CDR3 sequence is CASSASGGAKETQYF. In DNA, the CDR3 is TGTGCCAGCAGCGCTAGCGGGGGGGCCAAAGAGACCCAGTACTTC. The V call is TRBV7-9, the J call TRBJ2-5; TRBD2 aligns across 12 bases. Germline CDR1 and CDR2: SEHNR and FQNEAQ (reference sequence). This CDR3 region has 15 residues. V trimming: 5 bases; J trimming: 3 bases; junction bases outside the gene matches: 4. The full variable domain, completed using reference TRBV7-9 and TRBJ2-5, is DTGVSQNPRHKITKRGQNVTFRCDPISEHNRLYWYRQTLGQGPEFLTYFQNEAQLEKSRLLSDRFSAERPKGSFSTLEIQRTEQGDSAMYLCASSASGGAKETQYFGPGTRLLVL.

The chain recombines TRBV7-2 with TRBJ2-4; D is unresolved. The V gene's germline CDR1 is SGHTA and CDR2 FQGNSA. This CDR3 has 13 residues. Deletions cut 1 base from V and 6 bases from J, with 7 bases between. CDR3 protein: CASSLVGLNIQYF. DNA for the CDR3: TGTGCCAGCAGCTTAGTCGGCCTAAACATTCAGTACTTC.

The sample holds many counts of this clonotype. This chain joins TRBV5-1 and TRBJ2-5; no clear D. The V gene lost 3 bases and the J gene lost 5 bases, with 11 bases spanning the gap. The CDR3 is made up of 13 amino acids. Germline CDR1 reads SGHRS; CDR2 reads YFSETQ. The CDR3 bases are TGCGCCAGCAGCTCGGGCCTGGGGGAGACCCAGTACTTC. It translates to CASSSGLGETQYF. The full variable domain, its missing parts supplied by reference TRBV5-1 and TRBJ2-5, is KAGVTQTPRYLIKTRGQQVTLSCSPISGHRSVSWYQQTPGQGLQFLFEYFSETQRNKGNFPGRFSGRQFSNSRSEMNVSTLELGDSALYLCASSSGLGETQYFGPGTRLLVL.